The rows below give T cell receptor beta chains drawn from one sample of a study of vaccination and CD4 T cells after COVID-19. Using its own MiXCR run on the PCR reads, TCRdb lists one record per CDR3 protein. The sample records more than 15,000 distinct CDR3 sequences, approximately 50% being singletons. Their antigen targets remain unknown. The source material was CD4+ T cells from blood, cultured in vitro. The receptors derive from a human donor who had recovered from COVID-19. Each CDR3 is given with its conserved first and last residue. D genes are given only for firm matches. The size field is filled for only some rows; it gives once, few, many or a size class.

CDR3 DNA | CDR3 protein | clone size | V gene | D gene | J gene
TGCAGTGCTTCGCTAGCGGGAGTAAAGAATGAGCAGTTCTTC | CSASLAGVKNEQFF | . | TRBV20-1 | TRBD2 | TRBJ2-1
TGTGCCAGCAGTAGAGGGGGCAGCGGCTATGGCTACACCTTC | CASSRGGSGYGYTF | few | TRBV2 | TRBD1 | TRBJ1-2
TGTGCCAGCAGCGCAGCGGGAGGGCCAACCTACGAGCAGTACTTC | CASSAAGGPTYEQYF | . | TRBV7-3 | TRBD2 | TRBJ2-7
TGTGCCAGCAGCGTAGGGGGGGGGTTCATGGGCTATGGCTACACCTTC | CASSVGGGFMGYGYTF | . | TRBV9 | . | TRBJ1-2
TGCAGCGCTCGAATCTTCTCCAACTATGGCTACACCTTC | CSARIFSNYGYTF | . | TRBV29-1 | . | TRBJ1-2
TGTGCCAGCAGCCCCCGACAGGGGAATCTGGCGTATAGCAATCAGCCCCAGCATTTT | CASSPRQGNLAYSNQPQHF | . | TRBV6-2/TRBV6-3 | TRBD1 | TRBJ1-5
TGTGCCAGCAGTGAAATGGGGGAAGAGACCCAGTACTTC | CASSEMGEETQYF | few | TRBV2 | . | TRBJ2-5
TGTGCCAGCAGCTTCTTAAACAGGGACTCGAACACTGAAGCTTTCTTT | CASSFLNRDSNTEAFF | . | TRBV7-3 | . | TRBJ1-1
TGCGCCAGCAGCATCCAGCCAACTCAGGATGAGCAGTTCTTC | CASSIQPTQDEQFF | . | TRBV5-1 | . | TRBJ2-1
TGTGCCACCAGCTCGACAGGAATTGCCAATCAGCCCCAGCATTTT | CATSSTGIANQPQHF | . | TRBV6-1 | . | TRBJ1-5
TGTGCCAGCAGCTTTGCCCAGACAGCCTACGAGCAGTACTTC | CASSFAQTAYEQYF | . | TRBV7-2 | . | TRBJ2-7
TGTGCCAGCAGCTCCCAGACTAGGGGGGAGACCCAGTACTTC | CASSSQTRGETQYF | . | TRBV11-2 | . | TRBJ2-5
TGTGCCAGCAGTGAAGAGGGGGTTCCCAATCAGCCCCAGCATTTT | CASSEEGVPNQPQHF | . | TRBV6-1 | . | TRBJ1-5
TGTGCCAGCAGCTTATCCGGGTCAGGTGAGCAGTACTTC | CASSLSGSGEQYF | once | TRBV7-2 | . | TRBJ2-7
TGCAGTGCTGGTGCTTCGGGGCTAGCACAAGAGACCCAGTACTTC | CSAGASGLAQETQYF | . | TRBV20-1 | . | TRBJ2-5
TGCGCCAGCAGCCAACAGGGAGGAGGCAATGAGCAGTTCTTC | CASSQQGGGNEQFF | . | TRBV4-1 | . | TRBJ2-1
TGTGCCAGCAGTTTTTCCGGGGACACTGCCAGGAATGGCTACACCTTC | CASSFSGDTARNGYTF | few | TRBV27 | . | TRBJ1-2
TGTGCCAGCAGTGCCGCAGGCGCCGGGGGCGAGCAGTACTTC | CASSAAGAGGEQYF | few | TRBV27 | . | TRBJ2-7
TGTGCCAGCAGCTTATCGGGACAGGCGGGCATTCAGTACTTC | CASSLSGQAGIQYF | . | TRBV7-2 | TRBD1 | TRBJ2-4
TGTGCCAGCAGCCTAGGACTAGCGTCCTACGAGCAGTACTTC | CASSLGLASYEQYF | . | TRBV7-2 | TRBD2 | TRBJ2-7
TGTGCCAGCAGCGTAGCCAACACTGAAGCTTTCTTT | CASSVANTEAFF | . | TRBV9 | . | TRBJ1-1
TGTGCCAGTAGTATAGGGGGAGCGGTAGTCCAGCACAATGAGCAGTTCTTC | CASSIGGAVVQHNEQFF | . | TRBV19 | . | TRBJ2-1
TGTGCCAGCAGCCTAGAGGGGAGAGATACGCAGTATTTT | CASSLEGRDTQYF | . | TRBV11-3 | . | TRBJ2-3
TGTGCCAGTAGTTGGACAGGGGACGGAAACACCATATATTTT | CASSWTGDGNTIYF | . | TRBV19 | TRBD1 | TRBJ1-3
TGTGCCAGCAGCTTAGTCGAGGTGGAAAAACTGTTTTTT | CASSLVEVEKLFF | . | TRBV7-9 | . | TRBJ1-4
TGTGCCAGCACAATGAGCGGGGGACTCCAGGGTGGCTACACCTTC | CASTMSGGLQGGYTF | . | TRBV6-1 | . | TRBJ1-2
TGTGCCAGCAGCTCCAGGACCGAGAACACCGGGGAGCTGTTTTTT | CASSSRTENTGELFF | . | TRBV12-3/TRBV12-4 | . | TRBJ2-2
TGTGCCTTCGGTCGGGGTTTGAACACTGAAGCTTTCTTT | CAFGRGLNTEAFF | . | TRBV30 | . | TRBJ1-1
TGTGCCAGCAGGGGTGGGGGAAATCAGCCCCAGCATTTT | CASRGGGNQPQHF | . | TRBV7-9 | . | TRBJ1-5
TGTGCCAGCAGTTTTCTTGGGGGCCGACGGTCACCCCTCCACTTT | CASSFLGGRRSPLHF | few | TRBV28 | . | TRBJ1-6
TGTGCCAGCAGTGAGGGGGTCGCTGGCTACACCTTC | CASSEGVAGYTF | . | TRBV12-3/TRBV12-4 | . | TRBJ1-2
TGTGCCAGCAGCCTACCTCCGGGTTTTAGCAATCAGCCCCAGCATTTT | CASSLPPGFSNQPQHF | few | TRBV6-2/TRBV6-3 | . | TRBJ1-5
TGTGCCAGCAGCCCCGCGACAGGGAAAGCTGAAGCTTTCTTT | CASSPATGKAEAFF | . | TRBV7-9 | TRBD1 | TRBJ1-1
TGTGCCAGCCGATCCGGGGCCACCCAAGAGACCCAGTACTTC | CASRSGATQETQYF | once | TRBV12-3/TRBV12-4 | . | TRBJ2-5
TGCGCCAGCAGTCTAGCGGGAATCGGCGAGACCCAGTACTTC | CASSLAGIGETQYF | . | TRBV10-2 | TRBD2 | TRBJ2-5
TGTGCCATCAAAAACAGGGACGAGCAGTACTTC | CAIKNRDEQYF | . | TRBV10-3 | . | TRBJ2-7
TGCGCCAGCAGCCAGGGACAGGGGGGGGGTGAAAAACTGTTTTTT | CASSQGQGGGEKLFF | few | TRBV4-3 | TRBD1 | TRBJ1-4
TGTGCCAGCAGTTTAAATAGTGGCGGGATTAGCACAGATACGCAGTATTTT | CASSLNSGGISTDTQYF | . | TRBV27 | . | TRBJ2-3
TGCAGTGCTAGAGATAGGTGGCGGGAGGGGTCCACAGATACGCAGTATTTT | CSARDRWREGSTDTQYF | . | TRBV20-1 | TRBD2 | TRBJ2-3
TGTGCCAGCATCGACTCGTCGTCAGGTAATAGCAATCAGCCCCAGCATTTT | CASIDSSSGNSNQPQHF | . | TRBV6-1 | . | TRBJ1-5
TGCAGTGCTGATCCGGGACAGGGCACAGATACGCAGTATTTT | CSADPGQGTDTQYF | . | TRBV20-1 | TRBD1 | TRBJ2-3
TGTGCCACCAGCAGAGAGGCGACAGGGACTTTACTCTACGAGCAGTACTTC | CATSREATGTLLYEQYF | few | TRBV15 | . | TRBJ2-7
TGCGCCAGCAGCCCGAGGGTGCTAGCGGGAGCAGAGACCCAGTACTTC | CASSPRVLAGAETQYF | . | TRBV5-1 | TRBD2 | TRBJ2-5
TGCAGTTCCAGACCAGCCGACGGTACGCAGTATTTT | CSSRPADGTQYF | few | TRBV20-1 | . | TRBJ2-3
TGTGCCAGCAGTGTAGTGTCTAACATCGGGGAGCTGTTTTTT | CASSVVSNIGELFF | . | TRBV2 | . | TRBJ2-2
TGTGCCAGCAGTTTCGGACAGGGCACTGAAGCTTTCTTT | CASSFGQGTEAFF | few | TRBV7-9 | TRBD1 | TRBJ1-1
TGTGCCACCAGTGAACACGGGACAGGGCATCAGCCCCAGCATTTT | CATSEHGTGHQPQHF | few | TRBV24-1 | TRBD1 | TRBJ1-5
TGCACCAGCAGCCTCCCCCCAGGACTAGCGGGAAGGACACCAAGCACAGATACGCAGTATTTT | CTSSLPPGLAGRTPSTDTQYF | once | TRBV1 | . | TRBJ2-3
TGTGCCAGTGGGGGGACAGGGGGTGATGGCTACACCTTC | CASGGTGGDGYTF | few | TRBV19 | TRBD1 | TRBJ1-2